This TCR beta chain was retrieved from a study of OX40 agonist ivuxolimab in advanced cancers. The CDR3 has 15 amino acids. With V trimmed by 4 bases and J by 3 bases, 10 bases remained unmatched. Germline V gene lookup returns CDR1 SGHNT and CDR2 YYREEE (reference sequence). Profiled with immunoSEQ multiplex PCR; TCRdb holds only in-frame clones, not every one. The sample yields 70,000 to 90,000 clones, roughly nine tenths seen once. The J gene is TRBJ2-7, the V gene TRBV5-4, with 7 positions matching TRBD2. The TCR originated in an adult with an advanced solid tumor such as melanoma, head and neck, liver or kidney cancer. The material sequenced was CD4+ or CD8+ T cells sorted from blood, taken in a trial of the OX40 agonist ivuxolimab. The CDR3 protein is CASSQDSASGYEQYF. The CDR3 bases are TGTGCCAGCAGCCAAGATTCCGCTAGCGGCTACGAGCAGTACTTC.